This is a list of T cell receptor beta chains from one sample in a study of T cells in localized non-small cell lung cancer. Generated by immunoSEQ multiplex PCR, the TCRdb table keeps only in-frame clones and is missing some. The top ten clones hold roughly 33% of a sample with about a thousand clones, around 26% of them seen once. The specimen was normal lung tissue next to the tumor, collected before any cancer treatment. These receptors came from a woman aged 40-70 years with stage III lung adenocarcinoma. The CDR3 runs from the conserved cysteine through the conserved F or W. The order of the fields is J gene, D gene, clone size, V gene, CDR3 protein, CDR3 DNA. D genes are given only for firm matches. The size entry is marked missing in some rows and otherwise reads once, few, many or a size class.

TRBJ1-1 | - | large | TRBV9 | CASKGDMNTEAFF | TGTGCCAGCAAGGGGGATATGAACACTGAAGCTTTCTTT
TRBJ2-7 | - | large | TRBV30 | CAWSWSDYEQYF | TGTGCCTGGAGTTGGTCAGACTACGAGCAGTACTTC
TRBJ1-1 | TRBD1 | medium-sized | TRBV11-3 | CASSTKGQGGVGAFF | TGTGCCAGCAGCACAAAGGGACAGGGAGGGGTGGGTGCTTTCTTT
TRBJ1-2 | - | - | TRBV28 | CAICRRKTDGYTF | TGTGCCATATGCAGGAGGAAAACGGATGGCTACACCTTC
TRBJ1-1 | - | few | TRBV11-3 | CASSLGGGIHTEAFF | TGTGCCAGCAGCTTAGGGGGAGGTATACACACTGAAGCTTTCTTT
TRBJ2-3 | TRBD2 | few | TRBV9 | CASSALAFSTDTQYF | TGTGCCAGCAGCGCACTAGCGTTCAGCACAGATACGCAGTATTTT
TRBJ2-5 | TRBD2 | few | TRBV5-1 | CASSLASGGETQYF | TGCGCCAGCAGCTTGGCTAGCGGGGGGGAGACCCAGTACTTC
TRBJ1-5 | - | few | TRBV6-8 | CASSSGSNQPQHF | TGTGCCAGCAGTTCAGGGAGCAATCAGCCCCAGCATTTT
TRBJ2-7 | - | few | TRBV9 | CASSPRGGTDPYEQYF | TGTGCCAGCAGCCCCCGGGGGGGGACAGATCCCTACGAGCAGTACTTC
TRBJ2-2 | TRBD1 | - | TRBV18 | CASSRGQGGGNTGELFF | TGTGCCAGCTCACGGGGACAGGGAGGAGGAAACACCGGGGAGCTGTTTTTT
TRBJ2-1 | - | - | TRBV30 | CAWRYSYNEQFF | TGTGCCTGGAGATATTCCTACAATGAGCAGTTCTTC
TRBJ2-2 | - | - | TRBV9 | CASSKARANTGELFF | TGTGCCAGCAGTAAGGCGAGGGCGAACACCGGGGAGCTGTTTTTT
TRBJ2-1 | - | - | TRBV7-1 | CASSPTSSYNEQFF | TGTGCCAGCAGCCCAACGAGCTCCTACAATGAGCAGTTCTTC
TRBJ1-1 | - | - | TRBV12-5 | CASGTQAGNTEAFF | TGTGCCAGCGGAACTCAGGCGGGAAACACTGAAGCTTTCTTT
TRBJ2-7 | TRBD2 | large | TRBV11-3 | CASSLAGGLAGSYEQYF | TGTGCCAGCAGCTTGGCGGGGGGACTAGCGGGGTCCTACGAGCAGTACTTC
TRBJ2-2 | - | few | TRBV9 | CASSQYTGLNTGELFF | TGTGCCAGCAGCCAATATACGGGACTCAACACCGGGGAGCTGTTTTTT
TRBJ1-2 | - | few | TRBV6-8 | CASSPIGGYGYTF | TGTGCCAGCAGTCCTATAGGAGGCTATGGCTACACCTTC
TRBJ2-2 | - | few | TRBV7-5 | CASSLNAAGGPNGELFF | TGTGCCAGCAGCTTAAACGCAGCGGGGGGGCCAAACGGGGAGCTGTTTTTT
TRBJ2-7 | TRBD1 | - | TRBV29-1 | CSVEGGQGSSYEQYF | TGCAGCGTTGAAGGAGGACAGGGAAGCTCCTACGAGCAGTACTTC
TRBJ2-1 | TRBD2 | few | TRBV30 | CAWGPGGAGNEQFF | TGTGCCTGGGGCCCCGGGGGGGCGGGCAATGAGCAGTTCTTC
TRBJ1-6 | - | - | TRBV9 | CASGEEGRSPLHF | TGTGCCAGCGGAGAGGAGGGACGGTCACCCCTCCACTTT
TRBJ1-5 | - | - | TRBV30 | CAWSVGRGLSNQPQHF | TGTGCCTGGAGTGTTGGCAGGGGCCTAAGCAATCAGCCCCAGCATTTT
TRBJ1-3 | TRBD1 | few | TRBV9 | CASTEEGAGASSGNTIYF | TGTGCCAGCACCGAAGAGGGGGCAGGGGCCAGCTCTGGAAACACCATATATTTT
TRBJ1-2 | - | - | TRBV6-8 | CASSEGPVAPNYGYTF | TGTGCCAGCAGTGAGGGGCCCGTGGCCCCTAACTATGGCTACACCTTC
TRBJ2-7 | TRBD2 | - | TRBV30 | CAWSVSGGTGEQYF | TGTGCCTGGAGTGTCAGCGGGGGAACGGGCGAGCAGTACTTC
TRBJ1-5 | - | few | TRBV28 | CAMGPGGNQPQHF | TGTGCCATGGGCCCGGGGGGAAATCAGCCCCAGCATTTT
TRBJ1-6 | TRBD1 | - | TRBV11-3 | CASSKDRDFDSPLHF | TGTGCCAGCAGCAAGGACAGGGATTTTGATTCACCCCTCCACTTT
TRBJ1-6 | - | - | TRBV7-2 | CASSQNNNSPLHF | TGTGCCAGCAGCCAAAACAATAATTCACCCCTCCACTTT
TRBJ2-5 | - | - | TRBV1 | CASSQVAGVTQYF | TGCGCCAGCAGCCAAGTTGCGGGGGTGACCCAGTACTTC
TRBJ2-1 | TRBD1 | few | TRBV6-8 | CASSYGQGVYNEQFF | TGTGCCAGCAGTTACGGACAGGGGGTCTACAATGAGCAGTTCTTC